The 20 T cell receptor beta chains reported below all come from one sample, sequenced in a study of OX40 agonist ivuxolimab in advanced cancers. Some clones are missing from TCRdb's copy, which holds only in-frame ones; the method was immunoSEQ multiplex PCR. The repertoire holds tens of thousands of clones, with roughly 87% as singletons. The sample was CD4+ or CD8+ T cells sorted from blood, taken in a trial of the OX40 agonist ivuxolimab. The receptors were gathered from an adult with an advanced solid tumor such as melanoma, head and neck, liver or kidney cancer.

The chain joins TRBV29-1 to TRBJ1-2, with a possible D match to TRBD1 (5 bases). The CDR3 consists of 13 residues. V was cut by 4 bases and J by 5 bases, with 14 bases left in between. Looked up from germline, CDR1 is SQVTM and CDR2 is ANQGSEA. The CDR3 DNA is TGCAGCGTTGCCTGGACGGGGGGATATGGCTACACCTTC. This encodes CSVAWTGGYGYTF.

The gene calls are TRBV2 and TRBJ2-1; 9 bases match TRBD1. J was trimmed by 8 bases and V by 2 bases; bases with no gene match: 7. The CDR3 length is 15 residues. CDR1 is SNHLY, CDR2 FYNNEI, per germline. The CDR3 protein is CASSERDRAYDEQFF. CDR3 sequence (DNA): TGTGCCAGCAGTGAACGGGACAGGGCTTATGATGAGCAGTTCTTC.

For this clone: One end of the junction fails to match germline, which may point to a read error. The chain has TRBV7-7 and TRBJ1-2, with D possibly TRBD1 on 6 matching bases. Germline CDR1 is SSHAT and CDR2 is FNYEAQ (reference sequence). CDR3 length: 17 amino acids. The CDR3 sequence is CASSLSGQQGINYGYTF. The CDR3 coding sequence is TGTGCTAGCAGCCTTAGTGGTCAACAGGGTATTAACTATGGCTACACCTTC.

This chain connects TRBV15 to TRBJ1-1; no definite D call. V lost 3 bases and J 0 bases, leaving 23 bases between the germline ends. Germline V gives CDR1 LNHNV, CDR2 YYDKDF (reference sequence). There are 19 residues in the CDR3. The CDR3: CATSSAGRTSMRLNTEAFF. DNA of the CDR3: TGTGCCACCAGCAGTGCTGGACGGACGTCCATGCGGTTGAACACTGAAGCTTTCTTT.

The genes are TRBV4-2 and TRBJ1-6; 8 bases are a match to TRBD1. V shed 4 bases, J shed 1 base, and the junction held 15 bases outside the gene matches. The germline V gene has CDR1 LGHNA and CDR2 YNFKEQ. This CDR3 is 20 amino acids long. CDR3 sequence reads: CASSRTDRVTGRSYNSPLHF. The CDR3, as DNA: TGTGCCAGCAGCCGGACGGACAGGGTTACGGGTCGGTCCTATAATTCACCCCTCCACTTT.

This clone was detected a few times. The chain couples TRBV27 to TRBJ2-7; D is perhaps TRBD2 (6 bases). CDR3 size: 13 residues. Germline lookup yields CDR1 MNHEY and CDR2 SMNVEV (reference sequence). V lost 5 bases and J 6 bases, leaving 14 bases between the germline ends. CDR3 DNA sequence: TGTGCCAGCAGTAGGACCGGCGGGGCCGAGCAGTACTTC. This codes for CASSRTGGAEQYF.

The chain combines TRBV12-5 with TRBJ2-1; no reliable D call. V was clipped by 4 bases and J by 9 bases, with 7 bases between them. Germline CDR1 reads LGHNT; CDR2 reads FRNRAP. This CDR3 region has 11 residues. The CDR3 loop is CASGSWVEQFF. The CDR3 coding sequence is TGTGCTAGTGGTTCATGGGTTGAGCAGTTCTTC.

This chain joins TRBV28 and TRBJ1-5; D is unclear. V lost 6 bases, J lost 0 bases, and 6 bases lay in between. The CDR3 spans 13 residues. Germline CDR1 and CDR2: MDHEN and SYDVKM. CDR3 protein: CASRENSNQPQHF. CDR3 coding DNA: TGTGCCAGCAGGGAGAATAGCAATCAGCCCCAGCATTTT.

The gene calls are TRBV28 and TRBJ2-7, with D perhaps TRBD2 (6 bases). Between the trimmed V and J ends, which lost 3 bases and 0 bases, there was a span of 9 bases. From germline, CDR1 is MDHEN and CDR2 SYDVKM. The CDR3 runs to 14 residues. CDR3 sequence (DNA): TGTGCCAGCAGTTTTAGCGGACCCTCCTACGAGCAGTACTTC. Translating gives CASSFSGPSYEQYF.

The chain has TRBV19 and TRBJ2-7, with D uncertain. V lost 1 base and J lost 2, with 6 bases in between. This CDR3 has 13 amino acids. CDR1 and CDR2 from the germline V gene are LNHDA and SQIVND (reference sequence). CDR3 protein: CASSIAWAYEQYF. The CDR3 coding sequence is TGTGCCAGTAGTATAGCCTGGGCCTACGAGCAGTACTTC.

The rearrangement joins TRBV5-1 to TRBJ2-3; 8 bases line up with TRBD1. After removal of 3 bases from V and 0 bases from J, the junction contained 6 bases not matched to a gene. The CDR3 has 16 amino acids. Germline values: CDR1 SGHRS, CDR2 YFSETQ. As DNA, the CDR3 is TGCGCCAGCAGCTGGCCGACAGGGGCTAGCACAGATACGCAGTATTTT. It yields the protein CASSWPTGASTDTQYF.

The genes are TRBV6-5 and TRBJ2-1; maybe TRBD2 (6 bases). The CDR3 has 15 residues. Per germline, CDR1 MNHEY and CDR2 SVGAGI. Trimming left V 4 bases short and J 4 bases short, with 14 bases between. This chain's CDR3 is CASSWTHGTYNEQFF. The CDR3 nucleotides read TGTGCCAGCAGTTGGACTCACGGGACTTACAATGAGCAGTTCTTC.

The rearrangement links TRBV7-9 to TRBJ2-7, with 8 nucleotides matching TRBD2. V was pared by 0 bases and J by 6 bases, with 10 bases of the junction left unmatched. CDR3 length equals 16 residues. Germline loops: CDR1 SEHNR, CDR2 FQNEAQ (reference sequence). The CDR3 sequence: CASSLASGKYTGEQYF. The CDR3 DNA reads TGTGCCAGCAGCTTAGCTAGCGGGAAGTATACAGGCGAGCAGTACTTC.

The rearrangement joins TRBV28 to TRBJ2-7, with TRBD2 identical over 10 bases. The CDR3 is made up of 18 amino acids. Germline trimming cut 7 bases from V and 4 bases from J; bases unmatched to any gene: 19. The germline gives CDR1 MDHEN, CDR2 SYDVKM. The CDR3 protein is CASKGLAGDSYLGYEQYF. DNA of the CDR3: TGTGCCAGCAAAGGGCTAGCGGGAGACTCCTACTTGGGTTACGAGCAGTACTTC.

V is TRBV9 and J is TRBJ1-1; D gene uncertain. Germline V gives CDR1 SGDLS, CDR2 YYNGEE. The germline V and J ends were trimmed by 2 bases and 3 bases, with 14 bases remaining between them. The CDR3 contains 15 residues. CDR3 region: CASSVQVEGYTEAFF. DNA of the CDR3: TGTGCCAGCAGCGTCCAGGTAGAGGGATACACTGAAGCTTTCTTT. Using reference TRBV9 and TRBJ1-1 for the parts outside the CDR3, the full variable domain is DSGVTQTPKHLITATGQRVTLRCSPRSGDLSVYWYQQSLDQGLQFLIQYYNGEERAKGNILERFSAQQFPDLHSELNLSSLELGDSALYFCASSVQVEGYTEAFFGQGTRLTVV.

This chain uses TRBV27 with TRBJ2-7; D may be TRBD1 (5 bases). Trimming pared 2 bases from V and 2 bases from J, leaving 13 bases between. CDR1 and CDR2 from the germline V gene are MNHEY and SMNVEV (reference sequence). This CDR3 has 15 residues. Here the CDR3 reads CASSLGWADTYEQYF. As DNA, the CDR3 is TGTGCCAGCAGTTTAGGATGGGCGGACACCTACGAGCAGTACTTC.

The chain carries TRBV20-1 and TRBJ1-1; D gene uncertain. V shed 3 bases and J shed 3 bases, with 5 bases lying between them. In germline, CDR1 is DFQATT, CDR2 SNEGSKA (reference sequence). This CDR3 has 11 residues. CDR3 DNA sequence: TGCAGTGCTAGGCGGGACACTGAAGCTTTCTTT. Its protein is CSARRDTEAFF.

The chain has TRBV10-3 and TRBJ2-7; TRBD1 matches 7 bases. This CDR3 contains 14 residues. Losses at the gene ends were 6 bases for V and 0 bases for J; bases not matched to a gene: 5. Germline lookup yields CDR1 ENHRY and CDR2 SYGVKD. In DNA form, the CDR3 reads TGTGCCATCAGCACGGGACAGCGCTCCTACGAGCAGTACTTC. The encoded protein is CAISTGQRSYEQYF.

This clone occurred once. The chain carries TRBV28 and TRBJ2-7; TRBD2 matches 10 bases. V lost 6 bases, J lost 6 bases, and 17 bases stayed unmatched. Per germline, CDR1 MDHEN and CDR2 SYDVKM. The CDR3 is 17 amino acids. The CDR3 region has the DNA TGTGCCAGCAGGGGAGGGGGTAGCGGGAGGTTTTTCGCCGAGCAGTACTTC. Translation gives CASRGGGSGRFFAEQYF.

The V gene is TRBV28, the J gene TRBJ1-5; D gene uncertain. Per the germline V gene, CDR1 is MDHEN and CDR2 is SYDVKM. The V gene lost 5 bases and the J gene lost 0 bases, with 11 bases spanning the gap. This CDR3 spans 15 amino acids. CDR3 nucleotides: TGTGCCAGCAGTCCCATCTCTTATAGCAATCAGCCCCAGCATTTT. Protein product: CASSPISYSNQPQHF. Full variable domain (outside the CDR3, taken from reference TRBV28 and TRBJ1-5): DVKVTQSSRYLVKRTGEKVFLECVQDMDHENMFWYRQDPGLGLRLIYFSYDVKMKEKGDIPEGYSVSREKKERFSLILESASTNQTSMYLCASSPISYSNQPQHFGDGTRLSIL.